This TCR beta chain stems from a study of shared clonotypes between healthy human individuals. Across the study: CD8 memory received one plate per donor, CD8 naive two, CD4 memory three and CD4 naive three.

The CDR3 runs to 16 residues. Using immunoSEQ multiplex PCR, the repertoire was profiled, and TCRdb retains in-frame clones only, with some absent. The sample lists about 2.4 million clones, under 95% seen once, with roughly 0.39% in the top ten. This TCR came from a man aged 18 to 30 in good health. Some clones in this sample may be carry-over from other donors' samples. Source material: naive CD4+ T cells from PBMCs. Subset given: CD45RA+ positively selected. V gene TRBV21-1 combines with J gene TRBJ2-5; TRBD1, the table's D call, lacks a check against the DNA. TRBV21-1 counts as a pseudogene. The CDR3 is CASSRRRQGVRETQYF. The CDR3 region has the DNA TGTGCCAGCAGCAGAAGACGACAGGGCGTTAGGGAGACCCAGTACTTC.